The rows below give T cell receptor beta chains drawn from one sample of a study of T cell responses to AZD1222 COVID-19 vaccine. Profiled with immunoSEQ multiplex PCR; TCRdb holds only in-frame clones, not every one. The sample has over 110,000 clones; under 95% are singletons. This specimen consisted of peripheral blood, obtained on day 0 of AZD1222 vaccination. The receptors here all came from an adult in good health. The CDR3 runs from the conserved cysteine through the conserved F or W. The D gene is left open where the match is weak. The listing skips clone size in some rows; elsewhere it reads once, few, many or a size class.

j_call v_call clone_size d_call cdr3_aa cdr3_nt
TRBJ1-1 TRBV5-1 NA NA CASSLALGHTEAFF TGCGCCAGCAGCTTGGCCTTGGGGCACACTGAAGCTTTCTTT
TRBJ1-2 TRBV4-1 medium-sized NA CASSQDPGPGAYGYTF TGCGCCAGCAGCCAAGATCCTGGGCCAGGGGCATATGGCTACACCTTC
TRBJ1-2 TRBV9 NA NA CASSVALGMNYGYTF TGTGCCAGCAGCGTAGCTCTGGGGATGAACTATGGCTACACCTTC
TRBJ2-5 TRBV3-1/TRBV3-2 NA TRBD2 CASSLTSGETQYF TGTGCCAGCAGCCTGACTAGCGGAGAGACCCAGTACTTC
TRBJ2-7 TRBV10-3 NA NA CAISEVATFYEQYF TGTGCCATCAGTGAGGTAGCGACCTTCTACGAGCAGTACTTC
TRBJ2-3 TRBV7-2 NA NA CASSLDALGPPNTDTQYF TGTGCCAGCAGCTTAGATGCCCTTGGGCCTCCCAACACAGATACGCAGTATTTT
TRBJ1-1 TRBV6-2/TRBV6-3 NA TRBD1 CASSYSISGGRHTEAFF TGTGCCAGCAGTTACTCGATATCAGGGGGGAGACATACTGAAGCTTTCTTT
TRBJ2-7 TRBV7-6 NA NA CASSLVGRDVHEQYF TGTGCCAGCAGCTTAGTAGGCAGGGACGTTCACGAGCAGTACTTC
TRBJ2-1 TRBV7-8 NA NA CASSFPGSYNEQFF TGTGCCAGCAGCTTCCCGGGGTCCTACAATGAGCAGTTCTTC
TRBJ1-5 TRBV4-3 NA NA CASSQEIGGVGSNQPQHF TGCGCCAGCAGCCAAGAAATCGGGGGCGTAGGAAGCAATCAGCCCCAGCATTTT
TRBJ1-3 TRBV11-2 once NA CASSPPGGRDTIYF TGTGCCAGCAGCCCACCGGGGGGGAGAGACACCATATATTTT
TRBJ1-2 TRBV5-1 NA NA CASSLEANYGYTF TGCGCCAGCAGCTTGGAGGCCAACTATGGCTACACCTTC
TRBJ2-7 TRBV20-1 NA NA CSAGGISEQYF TGCAGTGCTGGGGGAATCTCGGAGCAGTACTTC
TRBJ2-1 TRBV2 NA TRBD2 CASSEESGGFYNEQFF TGTGCCAGCAGTGAAGAAAGCGGGGGCTTTTACAATGAGCAGTTCTTC
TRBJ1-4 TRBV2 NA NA CASTRGDREKLFF TGTGCCAGCACTAGGGGAGACAGGGAAAAACTGTTTTTT
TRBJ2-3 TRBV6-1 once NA CASSENAFTSTDTQYF TGTGCCAGCAGTGAAAATGCATTTACTAGCACAGATACGCAGTATTTT
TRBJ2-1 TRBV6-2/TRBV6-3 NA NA CASSRQALSYNEQFF TGTGCCAGCAGTCGACAGGCCCTTTCCTACAATGAGCAGTTCTTC
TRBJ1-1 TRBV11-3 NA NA CASSLGGNGGAFF TGTGCCAGCAGCTTGGGGGGCAACGGTGGGGCTTTCTTT
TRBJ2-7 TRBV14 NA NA CASSQHAGAIYEQYF TGTGCCAGCAGCCAACACGCGGGGGCAATCTACGAGCAGTACTTC
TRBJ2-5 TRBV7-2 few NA CASSLLGRGTAETQYF TGTGCCAGCAGCTTATTAGGACGGGGGACGGCAGAGACCCAGTACTTC
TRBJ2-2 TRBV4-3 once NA CASSSSGGSGAGELFF TGCGCCAGCAGCTCCTCGGGTGGCTCCGGGGCCGGGGAGCTGTTTTTT
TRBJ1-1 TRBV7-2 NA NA CASSLGQNTEAFF TGTGCCAGCAGCTTAGGACAGAACACTGAAGCTTTCTTT
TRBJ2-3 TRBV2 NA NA CASSELGIRADTQYF TGTGCCAGCAGTGAATTGGGAATCAGGGCAGATACGCAGTATTTT
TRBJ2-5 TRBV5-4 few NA CASSLRDAGGGTQYF TGTGCCAGCAGCTTGCGTGACGCCGGGGGTGGGACCCAGTACTTC
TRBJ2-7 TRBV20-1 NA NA CSASTSVNSYEQYF TGCAGTGCTAGTACGTCGGTTAACTCCTACGAGCAGTACTTC
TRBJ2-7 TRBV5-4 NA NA CASSLGTGSSYEQYF TGTGCCAGCAGCTTGGGGACGGGAAGCTCCTACGAGCAGTACTTC
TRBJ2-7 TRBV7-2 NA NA CASSFWADDFAYEQYF TGTGCCAGCAGCTTCTGGGCGGACGACTTTGCCTACGAGCAGTACTTC
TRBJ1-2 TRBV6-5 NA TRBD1 CASSRQTGSGYTF TGTGCCAGCAGTCGTCAGACAGGGAGCGGCTACACCTTC
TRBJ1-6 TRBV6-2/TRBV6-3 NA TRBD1 CASSYSPDRAESPLHF TGTGCCAGCAGTTACTCTCCAGACAGGGCAGAATCACCCCTCCACTTT
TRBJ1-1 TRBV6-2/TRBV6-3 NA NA CASSYLQGGRNTEAFF TGTGCCAGCAGTTACCTACAGGGTGGTAGGAACACTGAAGCTTTCTTT
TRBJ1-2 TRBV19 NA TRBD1 CASSSRWTGRGNGGYTF TGTGCCAGTAGTTCCCGCTGGACAGGCCGCGGGAATGGCGGCTACACCTTC
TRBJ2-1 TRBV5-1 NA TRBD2 CASSLVASGPYNEQFF TGCGCCAGCAGCTTGGTGGCTAGCGGACCCTACAATGAGCAGTTCTTC
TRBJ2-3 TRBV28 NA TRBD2 CASSASPGAGGQDTQYF TGTGCCAGCAGTGCCTCTCCCGGGGCGGGAGGGCAAGATACGCAGTATTTT
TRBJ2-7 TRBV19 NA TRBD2 CASSVSSGSPYEQYF TGTGCCAGTAGTGTATCTAGCGGGAGCCCCTACGAGCAGTACTTC
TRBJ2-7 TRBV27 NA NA CASSITGRKNYEQYF TGTGCCAGCAGTATTACGGGACGGAAGAACTACGAGCAGTACTTC
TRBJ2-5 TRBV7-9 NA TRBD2 CASRLAGGETQYF TGTGCCAGCAGGTTAGCGGGTGGAGAGACCCAGTACTTC
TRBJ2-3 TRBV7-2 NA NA CASSVDNTDTQYF TGTGCCAGCAGCGTCGACAACACAGATACGCAGTATTTT